Shown below are 32 T cell receptor beta chains from a single sample sequenced in a study of response to subunit inactivated influenza vaccine. TCRdb passed the RT-PCR reads through MiXCR, listing each CDR3 protein once. In the table there are about 780,000 distinct CDR3 sequences, around 20% of which are singletons. The material sequenced was PBMCs from blood, taken about 5 days after vaccination. The receptors come from a man in his fifties who received an inactivated influenza vaccine.

This clonotype was observed many times. V gene TRBV20-1 combines with J gene TRBJ1-1; 7 bases map to TRBD1. V gave up 6 bases and J gave up 4 bases; unmatched junction bases: 11. Germline lookup yields CDR1 DFQATT and CDR2 SNEGSKA (reference sequence). The CDR3 covers 14 residues. For the CDR3, the DNA is TGCAGTGCGAACTTACAGGGGTGGGGCACTGAAGCTTTCTTT. As protein: CSANLQGWGTEAFF.

Only a few counts were recorded for this clonotype. The chain recombines TRBV4-3 with TRBJ1-5, with 8 bases fitting TRBD1. The junction had 3 bases not matched to a gene; V was cut back by 0 bases and J by 5 bases. CDR1 LGHNA and CDR2 YSLEER come from the germline V gene. The CDR3 consists of 15 residues. CDR3 nucleotide sequence: TGCGCCAGCAGCCAAGATAGCAGGGGGCATCAGCCCCAGCATTTT. This encodes CASSQDSRGHQPQHF.

The chain links TRBV7-8 to TRBJ1-1; TRBD1 agrees at 8 bases. The CDR3 has 16 amino acids. V dropped 1 base and J dropped 4; count of bases not matched to a gene: 8. Germline V gene data show CDR1 as SGHVS and CDR2 as FQNEAQ. The chain's CDR3 is CASSLGSAGGITEAFF. The CDR3 region has the DNA TGTGCCAGCAGCTTAGGGTCCGCAGGGGGCATCACTGAAGCTTTCTTT.

This clonotype has ten or more counts. This chain uses TRBV20-1 with TRBJ2-5; weak D call: TRBD1 (5 bases). Germline V CDR1 and CDR2: DFQATT, SNEGSKA (reference sequence). Trimming left V 5 bases short and J 5 bases short, with 12 bases between. The CDR3 sequence is 12 residues long. This chain's CDR3 is CSAGAMGETQYF. DNA of the CDR3: TGCAGTGCTGGGGCCATGGGGGAGACCCAGTACTTC.

This clonotype has a handful of counts. The CDR3 here is CASSLDGGLLDEQFF. DNA of the CDR3: TGTGCCAGCAGCTTAGATGGCGGCCTCTTGGATGAGCAGTTCTTC. The chain recombines TRBV7-2 with TRBJ2-1; D remains unclear. Germline V CDR1 and CDR2: SGHTA, FQGNSA. The CDR3 is made up of 15 amino acids. Between the trimmed V and J ends, which lost 1 base and 8 bases, there was a span of 15 bases.

The chain couples TRBV30 to TRBJ2-7, with D hard to call. V shed 2 bases and J shed 3 bases, with 8 bases lying between them. Germline assignment: CDR1 GTSNPN and CDR2 SVGIG (reference sequence). This CDR3 spans 12 amino acids. The CDR3: CAWSMGYYEQYF. As DNA, the CDR3 is TGTGCCTGGAGTATGGGGTACTACGAGCAGTACTTC. The entire variable domain, with the rest obtained from reference TRBV30 and TRBJ2-7, is as follows: SQTIHQWPATLVQPVGSPLSLECTVEGTSNPNLYWYRQAAGRGLQLLFYSVGIGQISSEVPQNLSASRPQDRQFILSSKKLLLSDSGFYLCAWSMGYYEQYFGPGTRLTVT.

The chain carries TRBV4-3 and TRBJ2-2, with D perhaps TRBD1 or TRBD2 (5 bases each). The CDR3 totals 16 residues. Trimming cost V 0 bases and J 7 bases, with 15 bases left between them. Germline-derived CDR1 and CDR2 are LGHNA and YSLEER. The CDR3 is CASSQDFSGTDGELFF. CDR3 nucleotides: TGCGCCAGCAGCCAAGATTTTTCAGGGACCGACGGGGAGCTGTTTTTT.

This clonotype occurred many times. The chain has TRBV15 and TRBJ2-7; TRBD2 aligns across 8 bases. The CDR3 covers 14 residues. Germline CDR1 reads LNHNV; CDR2 reads YYDKDF (reference sequence). The trim removed 9 bases at V and 2 bases at J, leaving 9 bases unmatched. CDR3 coding DNA: TGTGCCACTTCCCAGGTAGCGGGACCCTACGAGCAGTACTTC. Residues: CATSQVAGPYEQYF.

The genes are TRBV7-6 and TRBJ1-1; possible D gene TRBD1, 5 bases. The V gene lost 7 bases and the J gene lost 0 bases, with 12 bases spanning the gap. CDR3 length: 14 residues. CDR1 and CDR2 (germline): SGHVS, FNYEAQ. The CDR3 here is CASTIQVMNTEAFF. Here the CDR3 DNA reads TGTGCCAGCACCATACAGGTCATGAACACTGAAGCTTTCTTT.

The genes are TRBV20-1 and TRBJ2-1; the D gene is possibly TRBD2 (6 bases). CDR1 is DFQATT and CDR2 is SNEGSKA in the germline V gene (reference sequence). This CDR3 region has 16 residues. Trimming stripped 0 bases from V and 7 bases from J, with 19 bases between. CDR3 nucleotides: TGCAGTGCTAGAGACGGAACAAAGGGACTCAATAATGAGCAGTTCTTC. Encoded protein: CSARDGTKGLNNEQFF.

In its sample, this clonotype was seen many times. The V gene is TRBV10-3, the J gene TRBJ2-7; 9 nucleotides match TRBD2. In germline, CDR1 is ENHRY, CDR2 SYGVKD. V dropped 6 bases and J dropped 5; count of bases not matched to a gene: 11. CDR3 length equals 15 residues. CDR3 DNA: TGTGCCATCAGCGGTTGGCGGGAGGGCCATCACGAGCAGTACTTC. This encodes CAISGWREGHHEQYF.

The rearrangement links TRBV24-1 to TRBJ2-1; 9 nucleotides align to TRBD2. The junction had 12 bases not matched to a gene; V was cut back by 7 bases and J by 6 bases. The CDR3 sequence is 16 residues long. Germline V lookup: CDR1 KGHDR, CDR2 SFDVKD. In DNA form, the CDR3 reads TGTGCCACCAGCCTTGAAGGTGGCGGGAGGGCCAATGAGCAGTTCTTC. It encodes CATSLEGGGRANEQFF.

The chain links TRBV7-8 to TRBJ1-1, with D perhaps matching TRBD1 (6 bases). With 6 bases removed from V and 5 bases from J, the gap between germline ends came to 25 bases. The V gene's germline CDR1 is SGHVS and CDR2 FQNEAQ. CDR3 length equals 17 residues. CDR3 region: CASSQQPGHYLGTEAFF. The CDR3 DNA reads as TGTGCCAGCAGTCAACAACCGGGACACTATCTGGGGACTGAAGCTTTCTTT.

This sequence joins TRBV12-3 or TRBV12-4 and TRBJ2-3; 10 bases align to TRBD1. The trim removed 3 bases at V and 1 base at J, leaving 4 bases unmatched. CDR3 length: 16 amino acids. Written as DNA, the CDR3 is TGTGCCAGCAGTTTTCGAGGGACAGGGGGCACAGATACGCAGTATTTT. It encodes CASSFRGTGGTDTQYF.

There are many counts of this clonotype. This rearrangement joins TRBV12-3 or TRBV12-4 to TRBJ1-5, with 7 bases matching TRBD1. J was trimmed by 4 bases and V by 7 bases; bases with no gene match: 10. The CDR3 loop spans 15 amino acids. In DNA form, the CDR3 reads TGTGCCAGCACCTTTTCCGGGACAGATAATCAGCCCCAGCATTTT. Amino acids: CASTFSGTDNQPQHF.

The gene calls are TRBV20-1 and TRBJ2-7, with D unclear. CDR1 is DFQATT and CDR2 is SNEGSKA in the germline V gene (reference sequence). This CDR3 has 14 residues. V lost 4 bases and J lost 0, with 13 bases in between. Here the CDR3 DNA reads TGCAGTGCTACCGCTGTCACTGACTCCTACGAGCAGTACTTC. This encodes CSATAVTDSYEQYF.

The V and J genes are TRBV29-1 and TRBJ2-7, with 13 bases that match TRBD2. With V trimmed by 6 bases and J by 2 bases, 10 bases remained unmatched. This CDR3 has 16 residues. CDR1 is SQVTM and CDR2 is ANQGSEA in the germline V gene. As DNA, the CDR3 is TGCAGCGTCCGTATGCCGGGACTAGCGGGGCCCTACGAGCAGTACTTC. Translating it yields CSVRMPGLAGPYEQYF.

This clonotype was detected a few times. V and J are TRBV28 and TRBJ2-1; 11 bases line up with TRBD2. Germline CDR1 MDHEN, CDR2 SYDVKM. V dropped 7 bases and J dropped 2; count of bases not matched to a gene: 4. There are 15 residues in the CDR3. CDR3: CASTRSGRAYNEQFF. In nucleotides, the CDR3 is TGTGCCAGCACTCGTAGCGGGAGGGCCTACAATGAGCAGTTCTTC.

This clonotype was observed a few times. This chain connects TRBV5-5 to TRBJ2-2; perhaps D is TRBD1 or TRBD2 (5 bases each). The V gene lost 5 bases and the J gene lost 0 bases, with 11 bases spanning the gap. The CDR3 is made up of 15 amino acids. Germline loops: CDR1 SGHKS, CDR2 YYEKEE (reference sequence). CDR3 nucleotide sequence: TGTGCCAGCAGACCAGGGACCTCGAACACCGGGGAGCTGTTTTTT. Translating it yields CASRPGTSNTGELFF.

This clonotype was counted at least ten times. CDR3 coding DNA: TGTGCCATCAGTTCCGGGGGGAGCTCCTACAATGAGCAGTTCTTC. This translates into CAISSGGSSYNEQFF. This sequence joins TRBV10-3 and TRBJ2-1, with TRBD2 identical over 7 bases. J lost 0 bases, V lost 5 bases, and 4 bases had no gene match. Germline lookup yields CDR1 ENHRY and CDR2 SYGVKD. The CDR3 runs to 15 residues.

A few counts support this clonotype. V gene TRBV7-8 combines with J gene TRBJ2-5; D gene ambiguous. Trimming removed 5 bases at V and 6 bases at J, with 19 bases between. CDR1 and CDR2 (germline): SGHVS, FQNEAQ. The CDR3 consists of 15 residues. This CDR3 reads CASSPSDGEIKTQYF. Here the CDR3 DNA reads TGTGCCAGCAGCCCATCGGACGGAGAGATAAAGACCCAGTACTTC.

This chain uses TRBV5-6 with TRBJ2-3; unclear D gene. V lost 0 bases to trimming and J lost 7 bases, with 15 bases between them. The germline CDR1 and CDR2 sequences are SGHDT and YYEEEE. The CDR3 spans 15 residues. CDR3 nucleotide sequence: TGTGCCAGCAGCTTGGCCCCCGATAGCATATATACGCAGTATTTT. It encodes CASSLAPDSIYTQYF.

The rearrangement links TRBV5-1 to TRBJ2-1, with no clear D. With 0 bases removed from V and 0 bases from J, the gap between germline ends came to 16 bases. Germline CDR1 SGHRS, CDR2 YFSETQ. CDR3 size: 18 residues. The DNA of the CDR3 is TGCGCCAGCAGCTTGGTCGGGCGCAGCGCGAGCTCCTACAATGAGCAGTTCTTC. It is translated as CASSLVGRSASSYNEQFF.

The chain is built from TRBV4-1 and TRBJ2-7; D could derive from TRBD1 or TRBD2 (6 bases each). Per the germline V gene, CDR1 is MGHRA and CDR2 is YSYEKL. Deletions cut 0 bases from V and 4 bases from J, with 19 bases between. The CDR3 covers 17 residues. The chain's CDR3 is CASSQDLKIRGLYEQYF. The CDR3 region has the DNA TGCGCCAGCAGCCAAGATCTCAAGATCCGGGGGCTATACGAGCAGTACTTC.

This clonotype was observed a handful of times. The chain recombines TRBV4-3 with TRBJ1-2; D possibly corresponds to TRBD1 (5 bases). The CDR3 length is 13 residues. Germline V gene lookup returns CDR1 LGHNA and CDR2 YSLEER. V dropped 0 bases and J dropped 7 bases, with 9 bases sitting between them. In nucleotides, the CDR3 is TGCGCCAGCAGCCAAGATTGGGGGGGTGGCTACACCTTC. It is translated as CASSQDWGGGYTF.

This clonotype appeared a few times. Here the CDR3 DNA reads TGTGCCAGCAGTGAGGCGGGACAGGGTATTCAGTACTTC. Its protein is CASSEAGQGIQYF. The chain carries TRBV25-1 and TRBJ2-4; 9 bases align to TRBD1. Germline CDR1 reads MGHDK; CDR2 reads SYGVNS. The CDR3 has 13 residues. V was clipped by 3 bases and J by 10 bases; unmatched bases: 4.

V is TRBV2 and J is TRBJ2-1; 11 bases align to TRBD2. Per the germline V gene, CDR1 is SNHLY and CDR2 is FYNNEI. Trimming cost V 10 bases and J 3 bases; bases outside gene matches: 5. The length of the CDR3 is 14 residues. CDR3 nucleotide sequence: TGTGCCACCTCTGGGACTAGCGGCTACAATGAGCAGTTCTTC. It translates to CATSGTSGYNEQFF. The variable domain in full, with the rest retrieved from reference TRBV2 and TRBJ2-1, is EPEVTQTPSHQVTQMGQEVILRCVPISNHLYFYWYRQILGQKVEFLVSFYNNEISEKSEIFDDQFSVERPDGSNFTLKIRSTKLEDSAMYFCATSGTSGYNEQFFGPGTRLTVL.

This clonotype was counted between two and nine times. The gene calls are TRBV20-1 and TRBJ1-1, with TRBD1 matching over 8 bases. The CDR3 has 15 residues. J lost 3 bases, V lost 5 bases, and 11 bases had no gene match. Germline CDR1 reads DFQATT; CDR2 reads SNEGSKA (reference sequence). In nucleotides, the CDR3 is TGCAGTGCTCCGCCCTTAGGACAGGGTGACACTGAAGCTTTCTTT. Its translation is CSAPPLGQGDTEAFF.

This clonotype occurred a few times. The CDR3 nucleotides read TGTGCCAGCAGCGTGGACAGGCTCAATCAGCCCCAGCATTTT. The encoded protein is CASSVDRLNQPQHF. The chain is built from TRBV7-2 and TRBJ1-5; 7 nucleotides align to TRBD1. This CDR3 region has 14 residues. The junction had 4 bases not matched to a gene; V was cut back by 5 bases and J by 3 bases. Germline V lookup: CDR1 SGHTA, CDR2 FQGNSA. The full variable domain, completed using reference TRBV7-2 and TRBJ1-5, is GAGVSQSPSNKVTEKGKDVELRCDPISGHTALYWYRQSLGQGLEFLIYFQGNSAPDKSGLPSDRFSAERTGGSVSTLTIQRTQQEDSAVYLCASSVDRLNQPQHFGDGTRLSIL.

This clonotype was observed a handful of times. V and J are TRBV12-3 or TRBV12-4 and TRBJ1-5, with 8 bases identical to TRBD1. The V and J ends lost 4 bases and 7 bases, in that order; junction bases with no gene match: 9. The CDR3 length is 15 residues. CDR3 in amino acids: CASSSDRGRNQPQHF. The CDR3 nucleotides read TGTGCCAGCAGTTCTGACAGGGGACGAAACCAGCCCCAGCATTTT.

The rearrangement joins TRBV11-2 to TRBJ2-3; 8 bases fit TRBD2. CDR3 length equals 14 residues. Germline loops: CDR1 SGHAT, CDR2 FQNNGV. V trimming: 7 bases; J trimming: 5 bases; junction bases outside the gene matches: 8. CDR3 DNA: TGTGCCAGCAAACGGCGGGAGGCGGAAGATACGCAGTATTTT. Its translation: CASKRREAEDTQYF.

The rearrangement uses TRBV20-1 and TRBJ1-2, with 8 bases fitting TRBD1. CDR1 is DFQATT, CDR2 SNEGSKA, per germline (reference sequence). CDR3 length: 17 residues. Trimming at V came to 2 bases and at J to 8 bases, leaving 19 bases not matched to a gene. CDR3: CSARPLAGGVSFGGYTF. CDR3 sequence (DNA): TGCAGTGCTAGACCCCTGGCAGGGGGCGTCAGTTTTGGGGGCTACACCTTC.